Sequencing of this TCR beta chain was carried out in a study of T cell repertoires in cytomegalovirus infection (dated by TCRdb to between 2018 and 2021). Looking at the study overall: Peptide stimulations targeted recently identified HLA-C-restricted CMV epitopes, whose presentation resists viral immunomodulation, together with well-studied HLA-B-restricted epitopes. Because public TCR beta signatures pointed to carriage of CMV infection together with the matching HLA type, the HLA type of each donor mattered for the analysis.

Results the study describes overall, beyond this receptor: In both this cohort and an independent cohort of 352 donors, the cumulative frequency of public TCR beta family members distinguished carriers of CMV infection plus the relevant HLA type. The ex vivo response was dominated by HLA-C-restricted CMV-specific TCR beta clonotypes, which also provided the single most frequent clonotype in two of eight donors.

TCRdb lists the instrument as Illumina HiSeq 1500. Using fastp trimming at Q25 and MiXCR clonotype assembly, TCRdb reanalyzed the public sequencing data and kept in-frame beta chains. Identical CDR3 protein sequences are pooled into one entry, listed with their most common genes and DNA. Here the sample has about 920,000 distinct CDR3 sequences; around 32% occur a single time. 11% to 15% of the sample belongs to the ten largest clones. CDR1 and CDR2, per the germline V gene, are SGDLS and YYNGEE. From the cysteine through the phenylalanine, the CDR3 covers 13 amino acids. The only DNA kept is the CDR3, 39 bases in frame from the first base. V sheds 0 bases and J sheds 6 bases, leaving 8 bases between their ends. A remark on this clonotype: Its binding antigen is unknown. Base-call qualities are not available, and no considerably larger clone is one nucleotide away.

The sample's treatment or condition label, decoded: in vitro stimulation with specific CMV peptide epitopes to enrich CMV-specific T cells. Sequenced material: cultured CD8+ T cells from PBMCs, taken from culture after CMV antigen stimulation. This chain joins TRBV9 to TRBJ2-3, with the D gene not confidently named. The receptor was isolated from a human donor in good health (CMV status not recorded). Some clones in this sample may be carry-over from other donors' samples. The CDR3 is CASSVDSLDTQYF. The sequenced DNA is TGTGCCAGCAGCGTAGACTCTCTGGATACGCAGTATTTT.